Reported below is one T cell receptor (beta chain). These data come from a study of blood T cell repertoires in COVID-19. Germline V gene data show CDR1 as SGHNT and CDR2 as YYREEE (reference sequence). This CDR3 has 13 amino acids. Between the trimmed V and J ends, which lost 4 bases and 3 bases, there was a span of 8 bases. Sequencing was performed with immunoSEQ multiplex PCR; in TCRdb, only in-frame clones are kept and a portion is missing. The table includes around 190,000 clones, 84% detected once. Sequenced: peripheral blood. The TCR comes from a human donor in a cohort sampled during active COVID-19. V and J are TRBV5-4 and TRBJ2-4, with unresolved D. CDR3 coding DNA: TGTGCCAGCAGCGCCACAAGCAAAAACATTCAGTACTTC. It specifies CASSATSKNIQYF. The full variable domain, in which reference TRBV5-4 and TRBJ2-4 provide the parts outside the CDR3, is ETGVTQSPTHLIKTRGQQVTLRCSSQSGHNTVSWYQQALGQGPQFIFQYYREEENGRGNFPPRFSGLQFPNYSSELNVNALELDDSALYLCASSATSKNIQYFGAGTRLSVL.